This record looks at one T cell receptor (beta chain) sequence and its context. Sequencing was performed with immunoSEQ multiplex PCR; in TCRdb, only in-frame clones are kept and a portion is missing. Of tens of thousands of clones in the sample, about 87% were seen once. The length of the CDR3 is 17 residues. The trim removed 4 bases at V and 4 bases at J, leaving 5 bases unmatched. Germline CDR1 SGHAT, CDR2 FQDESV (reference sequence). These data belong to a study of OX40 agonist ivuxolimab in advanced cancers. The chain carries TRBV11-1 and TRBJ2-1; TRBD2 aligns across 15 bases. The receptor comes from an adult with an advanced solid tumor such as melanoma, head and neck, liver or kidney cancer. The sample in question was CD4+ or CD8+ T cells sorted from blood, obtained in a trial of the OX40 agonist ivuxolimab. Here the CDR3 reads CASSSGLAGGVYNEQFF. In DNA, the CDR3 is TGTGCCAGCAGCTCCGGACTAGCGGGAGGGGTTTACAATGAGCAGTTCTTC.